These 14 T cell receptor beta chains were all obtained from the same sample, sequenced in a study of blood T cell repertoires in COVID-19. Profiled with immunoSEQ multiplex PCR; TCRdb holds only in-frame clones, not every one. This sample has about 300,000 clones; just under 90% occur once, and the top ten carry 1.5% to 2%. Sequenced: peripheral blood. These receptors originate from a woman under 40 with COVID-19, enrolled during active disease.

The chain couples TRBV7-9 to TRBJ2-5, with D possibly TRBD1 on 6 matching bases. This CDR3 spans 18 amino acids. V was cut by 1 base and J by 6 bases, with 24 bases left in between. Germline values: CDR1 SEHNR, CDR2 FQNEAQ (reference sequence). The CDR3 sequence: CASSLVTGQRFLGQTQYF. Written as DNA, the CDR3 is TGTGCCAGCAGCTTAGTGACAGGACAGCGCTTCCTGGGACAGACCCAGTACTTC.

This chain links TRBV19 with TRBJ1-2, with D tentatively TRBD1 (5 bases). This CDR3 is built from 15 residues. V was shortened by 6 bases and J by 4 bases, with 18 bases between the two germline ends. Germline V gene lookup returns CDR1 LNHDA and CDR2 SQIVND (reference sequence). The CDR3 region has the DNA TGTGCCAGTAGCCCTGGGGTCAGGGTGAGCTATGGCTACACCTTC. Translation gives CASSPGVRVSYGYTF.

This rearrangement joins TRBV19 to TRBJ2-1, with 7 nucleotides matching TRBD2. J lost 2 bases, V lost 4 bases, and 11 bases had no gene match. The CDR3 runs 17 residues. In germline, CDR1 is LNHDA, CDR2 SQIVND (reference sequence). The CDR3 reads CASSTGTTRGPYNEQFF. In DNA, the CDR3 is TGTGCCAGTAGTACTGGGACTACACGGGGACCCTACAATGAGCAGTTCTTC.

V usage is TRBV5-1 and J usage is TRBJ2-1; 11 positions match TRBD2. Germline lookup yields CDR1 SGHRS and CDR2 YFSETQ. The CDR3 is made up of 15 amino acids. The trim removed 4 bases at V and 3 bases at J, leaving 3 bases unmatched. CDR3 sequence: CASSPLAGVYNEQFF. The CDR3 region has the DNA TGCGCCAGCAGCCCACTAGCGGGGGTCTACAATGAGCAGTTCTTC.

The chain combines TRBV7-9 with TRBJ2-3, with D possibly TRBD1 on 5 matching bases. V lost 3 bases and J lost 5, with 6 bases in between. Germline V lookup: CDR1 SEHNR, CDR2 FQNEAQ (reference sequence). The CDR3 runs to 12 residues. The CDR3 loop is CASSFTGDTQYF. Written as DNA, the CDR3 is TGTGCCAGCAGCTTCACAGGAGATACGCAGTATTTT.

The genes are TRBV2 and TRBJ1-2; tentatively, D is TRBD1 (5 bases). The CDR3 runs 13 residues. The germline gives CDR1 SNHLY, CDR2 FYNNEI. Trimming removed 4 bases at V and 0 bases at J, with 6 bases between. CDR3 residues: CASSGQTNYGYTF. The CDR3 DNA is TGTGCCAGCAGTGGACAGACTAACTATGGCTACACCTTC.

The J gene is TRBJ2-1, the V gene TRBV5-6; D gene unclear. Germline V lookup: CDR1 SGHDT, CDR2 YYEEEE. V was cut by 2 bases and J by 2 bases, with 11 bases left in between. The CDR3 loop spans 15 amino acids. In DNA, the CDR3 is TGTGCCAGCAGCTTAAGAAGTACACCCTACAATGAGCAGTTCTTC. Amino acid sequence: CASSLRSTPYNEQFF.

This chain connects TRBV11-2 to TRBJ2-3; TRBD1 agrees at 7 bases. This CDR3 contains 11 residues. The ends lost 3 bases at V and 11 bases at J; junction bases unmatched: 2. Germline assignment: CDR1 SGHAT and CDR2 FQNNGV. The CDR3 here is CASSFGTEQYF. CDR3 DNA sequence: TGTGCCAGCAGCTTCGGGACAGAGCAGTATTTT.

The DNA for the CDR3 is TGTGCCAGCAGTCTTCGACAGTCAAGCTCCTACAATGAGCAGTTCTTC. This gives the protein CASSLRQSSSYNEQFF. This chain links TRBV2 with TRBJ2-1, with D perhaps TRBD1 (5 bases). Germline V lookup: CDR1 SNHLY, CDR2 FYNNEI. The CDR3 is made up of 16 amino acids. V was shortened by 5 bases and J by 0 bases, with 14 bases between the two germline ends.

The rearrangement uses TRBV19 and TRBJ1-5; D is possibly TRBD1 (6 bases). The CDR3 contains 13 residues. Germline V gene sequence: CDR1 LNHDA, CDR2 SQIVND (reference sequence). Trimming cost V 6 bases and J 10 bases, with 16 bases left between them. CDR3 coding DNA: TGTGCCAGTAGGGACCAACAGGGCTACCCCCAGCATTTT. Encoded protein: CASRDQQGYPQHF.

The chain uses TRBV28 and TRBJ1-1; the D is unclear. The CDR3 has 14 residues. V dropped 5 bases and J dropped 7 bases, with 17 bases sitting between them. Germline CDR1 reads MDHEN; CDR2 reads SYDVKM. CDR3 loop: CASSLSPTYSEAFF. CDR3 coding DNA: TGTGCCAGCAGTCTCTCACCCACCTACAGTGAAGCTTTCTTT.

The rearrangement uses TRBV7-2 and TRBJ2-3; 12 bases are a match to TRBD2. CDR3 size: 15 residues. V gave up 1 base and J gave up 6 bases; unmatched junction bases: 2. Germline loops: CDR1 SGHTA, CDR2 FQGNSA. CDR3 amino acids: CASSLELAGGDTQYF. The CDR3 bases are TGTGCCAGCAGCTTAGAGCTAGCGGGGGGGGATACGCAGTATTTT.

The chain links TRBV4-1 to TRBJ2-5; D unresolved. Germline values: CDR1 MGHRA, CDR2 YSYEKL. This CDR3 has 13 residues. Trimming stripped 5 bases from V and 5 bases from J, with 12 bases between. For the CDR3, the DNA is TGCGCCAGCAGCGGCAGGATCACGGAGACCCAGTACTTC. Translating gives CASSGRITETQYF.

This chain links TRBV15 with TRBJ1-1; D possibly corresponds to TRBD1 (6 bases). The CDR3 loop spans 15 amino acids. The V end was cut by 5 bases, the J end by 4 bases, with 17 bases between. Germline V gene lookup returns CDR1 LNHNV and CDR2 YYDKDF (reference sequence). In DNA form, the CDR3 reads TGTGCCACCAGCGGATCTACAGGGATCCTCACTGAAGCTTTCTTT. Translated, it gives CATSGSTGILTEAFF.